This T cell receptor (beta chain) is drawn from a study of cytomegalovirus exposure and HLA in healthy donors. About the research overall: Unique TCR beta sequences numbering some 120 million came from around 180 million T cells in an earlier analysis. General study results and limits: Based on reports, TCR beta sequences accurately predicted HLA-A and HLA-B alleles for most subjects.

V was clipped by 0 bases and J by 9 bases, with 15 bases between them. This CDR3 has 16 residues. Germline V gene lookup returns CDR1 MGHRA and CDR2 YSYEKL. In the case of this clone: Its specificity is not known.

With 60 Vbeta and 13 Jbeta primers, the PCR was carried out. Data came from immunoSEQ multiplex PCR; TCRdb stores just in-frame clones and leaves some out. The sample contains around 160,000 clones, around 84% of which appear only once. J is TRBJ1-6 and V is TRBV4-1; the D is unclear. The TCR originated in a man aged 40-50 years in good health and CMV-seropositive. Sequences were obtained from PBMCs. The CDR3 is CASSQESGGLGSPLHF. CDR3 nucleotides: TGCGCCAGCAGCCAAGAGTCAGGCGGGCTAGGTTCACCCCTCCACTTT.